This entry lists 26 T cell receptor beta chains sequenced from one sample in a study of T cell changes during pregnancy in multiple sclerosis. Some clones are missing from TCRdb's copy, which holds only in-frame ones; the method was immunoSEQ multiplex PCR. Of about 56,000 clones listed, about nine tenths are singletons. The sequences come from CD4+ T cells from peripheral blood mononuclear cells, collected in the third trimester of pregnancy. The receptors come from a female donor with multiple sclerosis, enrolled in a pregnancy study.

CDR3 residues: CASSIMRSTDTQYF. The CDR3 coding sequence is TGTGCCAGCAGTATCATGAGAAGCACAGATACGCAGTATTTT. The chain recombines TRBV6-5 with TRBJ2-3; no reliable D call. This CDR3 has 14 residues. The germline V and J ends were trimmed by 5 bases and 0 bases, with 9 bases remaining between them. Germline V gene sequence: CDR1 MNHEY, CDR2 SVGAGI.

The DNA for the CDR3 is TGTGCCAGCAGTTTATCCGCCAGATCCTATGGCTACACCTTC. Amino acids: CASSLSARSYGYTF. The chain couples TRBV27 to TRBJ1-2; unclear D gene. In germline, CDR1 is MNHEY, CDR2 SMNVEV (reference sequence). This CDR3 comprises 14 residues. V was clipped by 0 bases and J by 4 bases, with 9 bases between them.

The chain uses TRBV28 and TRBJ2-5, with TRBD1 identical over 9 bases. The germline CDR1 and CDR2 sequences are MDHEN and SYDVKM. This CDR3 has 15 amino acids. Trimming cost V 8 bases and J 3 bases; bases outside gene matches: 10. The CDR3 is CASRTGGAFEETQYF. Written as DNA, the CDR3 is TGTGCCAGCCGAACAGGGGGCGCCTTTGAAGAGACCCAGTACTTC.

V gene TRBV12-5 combines with J gene TRBJ2-7; 13 bases match TRBD2. V lost 3 bases and J lost 7; bases outside the gene matches: 6. Per the germline V gene, CDR1 is LGHNT and CDR2 is FRNRAP. CDR3 length: 15 residues. The CDR3 protein is CASGLGLAGVWEQYF. The CDR3 DNA is TGTGCTAGTGGTTTAGGACTAGCGGGGGTGTGGGAGCAGTACTTC.

The V call is TRBV30, the J call TRBJ2-5; 7 bases are shared with TRBD2. The CDR3 sequence is 14 residues long. Per the germline V gene, CDR1 is GTSNPN and CDR2 is SVGIG (reference sequence). The V and J ends lost 0 bases and 6 bases, in that order; junction bases with no gene match: 7. DNA for the CDR3: TGTGCCTGGAGTGTGGGGACGGGGGGAAAGACCCAGTACTTC. Amino acids: CAWSVGTGGKTQYF.

The CDR3 nucleotides are TGTGCCAGCTCACCCAAGAGGACCCCGGGGAATGAAAAACTGTTTTTT. This gives the protein CASSPKRTPGNEKLFF. V gene TRBV18 combines with J gene TRBJ1-4; D unclear. Germline CDR1 and CDR2: KGHSH and LQKENI. Deletions cut 3 bases from V and 5 bases from J, with 16 bases between. The length of the CDR3 is 16 residues.

The table lists this clone with a count of one. The CDR3: CASGLGRDYEQYF. The DNA for the CDR3 is TGTGCTAGTGGTTTGGGGAGGGACTACGAGCAGTACTTC. The chain is built from TRBV12-5 and TRBJ2-7; the D gene is possibly TRBD2 (6 bases). The CDR3 is 13 amino acids. Germline-derived CDR1 and CDR2 are LGHNT and FRNRAP. V lost 1 base, J lost 3 bases, and 7 bases lay in between.

The count of this clone is one. The chain has TRBV15 and TRBJ2-2, with D possibly matching TRBD2 (6 bases). Germline V gene lookup returns CDR1 LNHNV and CDR2 YYDKDF (reference sequence). The CDR3 is 16 amino acids. Trimming took off 5 bases at V and 1 base at J, with 14 bases between the two ends. CDR3 amino acids: CATSPSLGLNTGELFF. Here the CDR3 DNA reads TGTGCCACCAGCCCGAGCCTGGGACTGAACACCGGGGAGCTGTTTTTT.

The gene calls are TRBV7-2 and TRBJ1-3; weak D call: TRBD1 (6 bases). Germline V lookup: CDR1 SGHTA, CDR2 FQGNSA. V shed 6 bases and J shed 2 bases, with 14 bases lying between them. The CDR3 has 15 residues. DNA for the CDR3: TGTGCCAGCAGTAAAGACGGGGGGCCTGGAAACACCATATATTTT. As protein: CASSKDGGPGNTIYF.

The J gene is TRBJ1-5, the V gene TRBV10-1; 8 nucleotides line up with TRBD1. CDR3 size: 14 residues. After removal of 6 bases from V and 7 bases from J, the junction contained 8 bases not matched to a gene. Germline-derived CDR1 and CDR2 are WNHNN and SYGVQD (reference sequence). CDR3 DNA sequence: TGCGCCAGCAGATCGGACAGGGTTCGGCAGCCCCAGCATTTT. This translates into CASRSDRVRQPQHF.

J is TRBJ1-2 and V is TRBV7-9; D is ambiguous. The V gene lost 5 bases and the J gene lost 8 bases, with 12 bases spanning the gap. CDR3 size: 12 residues. CDR1 and CDR2 from the germline V gene are SEHNR and FQNEAQ (reference sequence). The CDR3 sequence is CASSPRGGGYTF. CDR3 bases: TGTGCCAGCAGCCCTCGGGGTGGGGGCTACACCTTC.

This clone was picked up a small number of times. The rearrangement joins TRBV7-2 to TRBJ2-5; possibly TRBD2 for D (6 bases). The CDR3 has 12 amino acids. The germline V and J ends were trimmed by 3 bases and 9 bases, with 11 bases remaining between them. Per germline, CDR1 SGHTA and CDR2 FQGNSA. CDR3 bases: TGTGCCAGCAGCTTGGGGGGATGGGCCCAGTACTTC. It translates to CASSLGGWAQYF.

The chain couples TRBV19 to TRBJ1-5, with TRBD1 matching 11 bases. Germline V gives CDR1 LNHDA, CDR2 SQIVND (reference sequence). This CDR3 has 15 amino acids. Trimming removed 7 bases from V and 4 bases from J; junction bases left unmatched: 6. The CDR3 loop is CASKDGDRGNQPQHF. The DNA for the CDR3 is TGTGCCAGTAAAGACGGGGACAGGGGGAATCAGCCCCAGCATTTT.

The chain links TRBV5-1 to TRBJ1-4, with D unresolved. Germline V gene lookup returns CDR1 SGHRS and CDR2 YFSETQ. Trimming cost V 5 bases and J 12 bases, with 20 bases left between them. This CDR3 is 14 amino acids long. CDR3 loop: CASRSGIGGVELFF. In nucleotides, the CDR3 is TGCGCCAGCAGATCCGGGATCGGCGGGGTGGAACTGTTTTTT.

V and J are TRBV7-2 and TRBJ2-1; the match to TRBD2 covers 9 bases. Germline V CDR1 and CDR2: SGHTA, FQGNSA. Trimming took 4 bases from V and 6 from J; bases not matched to a gene: 10. The CDR3 sequence is 16 residues long. CDR3 sequence reads: CASSSAVAGVANEQFF. The CDR3 nucleotides are TGTGCCAGCAGCTCAGCAGTAGCGGGAGTAGCCAATGAGCAGTTCTTC.

V is TRBV4-3 and J is TRBJ1-5; TRBD1 aligns across 8 bases. The CDR3 is made up of 18 amino acids. V shed 0 bases, J shed 10 bases, and the junction held 17 bases outside the gene matches. Germline CDR1 is LGHNA and CDR2 is YSLEER. This chain's CDR3 is CASSQDFKLGQANYPQHF. CDR3 nucleotides: TGCGCCAGCAGCCAAGATTTTAAGTTGGGACAGGCGAATTATCCCCAGCATTTT.

V usage is TRBV11-2 and J usage is TRBJ2-7; 10 bases map to TRBD1. Germline V gene lookup returns CDR1 SGHAT and CDR2 FQNNGV. The CDR3 runs to 15 residues. V was clipped by 3 bases and J by 2 bases; unmatched bases: 4. CDR3 in amino acids: CASSFDGTGAYEQYF. In nucleotides, the CDR3 is TGTGCCAGCAGCTTCGACGGGACAGGGGCCTACGAGCAGTACTTC.

The V call is TRBV7-2, the J call TRBJ2-2; tentative D call: TRBD1 (6 bases). The V gene lost 6 bases and the J gene lost 12 bases, with 14 bases spanning the gap. CDR1 and CDR2 (germline): SGHTA, FQGNSA. The CDR3 totals 12 residues. CDR3 sequence: CASSLNREKLFF. As DNA, the CDR3 is TGTGCCAGCAGTCTCAACAGGGAAAAGCTGTTTTTT.

This clone was seen a single time. The V and J genes are TRBV27 and TRBJ1-2; a possible D gene is TRBD1 (5 bases). The germline CDR1 and CDR2 sequences are MNHEY and SMNVEV (reference sequence). Trimming took off 6 bases at V and 1 base at J, with 12 bases between the two ends. CDR3 length: 14 residues. CDR3 coding DNA: TGTGCCAGCAGCCCCGGGGGGTATAACTATGGCTACACCTTC. Protein: CASSPGGYNYGYTF.

The chain joins TRBV11-2 to TRBJ1-4; possible D gene TRBD1, 6 bases. Germline CDR1 SGHAT, CDR2 FQNNGV. Trimming cost V 7 bases and J 3 bases, with 15 bases left between them. The CDR3 extends over 15 amino acids. CDR3 loop: CASTMMGAPNEKLFF. In nucleotides, the CDR3 is TGTGCCAGCACCATGATGGGGGCGCCTAATGAAAAACTGTTTTTT.

The rearrangement uses TRBV10-3 and TRBJ2-2, with 7 bases that match TRBD2. Trimming took 4 bases from V and 0 from J; bases not matched to a gene: 8. This CDR3 has 17 amino acids. Germline CDR1 reads ENHRY; CDR2 reads SYGVKD. DNA of the CDR3: TGTGCCATCAGTGGGCAGGGACTATCCTCGAACACCGGGGAGCTGTTTTTT. Residues: CAISGQGLSSNTGELFF.

This chain connects TRBV5-8 to TRBJ1-4; TRBD1 matches 11 bases. This CDR3 contains 16 residues. Germline lookup yields CDR1 SGHTS and CDR2 YDEGEE. The V segment lost 3 bases and the J segment 1 base; nucleotides outside the gene matches: 2. The CDR3 loop is CASSSGTGGTNEKLFF. The CDR3, as DNA: TGTGCCAGCAGCTCGGGGACAGGGGGAACTAATGAAAAACTGTTTTTT.

This rearrangement joins TRBV7-6 to TRBJ1-5, with 12 bases fitting TRBD1. Trimming took 5 bases from V and 7 from J; bases not matched to a gene: 6. Per germline, CDR1 SGHVS and CDR2 FNYEAQ. The CDR3 loop spans 15 amino acids. This CDR3 is CASSQGTGGIQPQHF. The CDR3, as DNA: TGTGCCAGCAGCCAAGGGACAGGGGGCATACAGCCCCAGCATTTT.

The rearrangement links TRBV6-5 to TRBJ1-1; D call uncertain. Trimming took off 8 bases at V and 1 base at J, with 8 bases between the two ends. Germline V gene lookup returns CDR1 MNHEY and CDR2 SVGAGI. This CDR3 is 12 amino acids long. The CDR3 region has the DNA TGTGCCAGCTGCGGAGGGAACACTGAAGCTTTCTTT. Encoded protein: CASCGGNTEAFF.

The chain links TRBV4-3 to TRBJ2-7; the D gene is possibly TRBD2 (5 bases). Germline V CDR1 and CDR2: LGHNA, YSLEER. Deletions cut 1 base from V and 6 bases from J, with 19 bases between. This CDR3 is built from 16 residues. In DNA, the CDR3 is TGCGCCAGCAGCCAAGTGGGAGAGATAACCTCTCGCGAGCAGTACTTC. This encodes CASSQVGEITSREQYF.

V usage is TRBV14 and J usage is TRBJ1-2, with TRBD1 matching over 8 bases. V was pared by 4 bases and J by 2 bases, with 3 bases of the junction left unmatched. Per germline, CDR1 SGHDN and CDR2 FVKESK. This CDR3 comprises 14 residues. DNA of the CDR3: TGTGCCAGCAGCCGGGGACAGGCAAACTATGGCTACACCTTC. Translation: CASSRGQANYGYTF.